Each of the 2 T cell receptor beta chains below was sequenced from the same sample in a study of cytomegalovirus exposure and HLA in healthy donors. 60 Vbeta and 13 Jbeta primers were used in PCR. Data came from immunoSEQ multiplex PCR; TCRdb stores just in-frame clones and leaves some out. Of about 160,000 clones listed, more than 65% are singletons. Sequencing was performed on PBMCs. The receptors derive from a man aged 50-60 years in good health and CMV-seropositive.

This chain links TRBV6-1 with TRBJ1-1, with TRBD1 matching over 7 bases. The CDR3 extends over 15 amino acids. Germline CDR1 MNHNS, CDR2 SASEGT. V was pared by 7 bases and J by 0 bases, with 8 bases of the junction left unmatched. CDR3 sequence (DNA): TGTGCCAGCAAACCGACAGGGCCCATGAACACTGAAGCTTTCTTT. Translating gives CASKPTGPMNTEAFF.

This chain joins TRBV6-5 and TRBJ2-2, with unresolved D. The CDR3 extends over 14 amino acids. V was cut by 0 bases and J by 4 bases, with 6 bases left in between. Per germline, CDR1 MNHEY and CDR2 SVGAGI. CDR3 region: CASSYSFGTGELFF. CDR3 sequence (DNA): TGTGCCAGCAGTTACTCGTTCGGCACCGGGGAGCTGTTTTTT.